This is a list of T cell receptor beta chains from one sample in a study of response to subunit inactivated influenza vaccine. Each CDR3 protein gets one entry after TCRdb re-called the RT-PCR reads with MiXCR. The table shows over 400,000 distinct CDR3 sequences, with approximately 11% occurring only once. The specimen comprised PBMCs from blood, sampled roughly 48 days after vaccination. The receptor source for this set is a man aged 50 or older who received an inactivated influenza vaccine. CDR3s include the opening cysteine and the closing phenylalanine or tryptophan. D genes are given only for firm matches. The size field is filled for only some rows; it gives once, few, many or a size class.

J gene,V gene,D gene,clone size,CDR3 DNA,CDR3 protein
TRBJ2-1,TRBV11-2,TRBD2,-,TGTGCCAGCAGCTTAAACGAACTAGCGGCCCTTTACAATGAGCAGTTCTTC,CASSLNELAALYNEQFF
TRBJ2-7,TRBV5-4,-,many,TGTGCCAGCAGCTGGGGGAGGACTCCTGGCGAGCAGTACTTC,CASSWGRTPGEQYF
TRBJ2-1,TRBV5-1,-,-,TGCGCCAGCAGTAACGGATACAATGAGCAGTTCTTC,CASSNGYNEQFF
TRBJ2-7,TRBV20-1,TRBD1,few,TGCAGTGCTAGAGATCTAGGGGGCTTGGGGGAGCAGTACTTC,CSARDLGGLGEQYF
TRBJ2-7,TRBV12-3/TRBV12-4,TRBD1,-,TGTGCCAGCAGCCAACAGGGGATATTTTTCTACGAGCAGTACTTC,CASSQQGIFFYEQYF
TRBJ2-7,TRBV20-1,-,many,TGCAGTGCCAGCAGGGGAGGGCCTCTCGAGCAGTACTTC,CSASRGGPLEQYF
TRBJ1-4,TRBV5-1,-,-,TGCGCCAGCAGCATCTGGACGGCGACGCCTTATAATGAAAAACTGTTTTTT,CASSIWTATPYNEKLFF
TRBJ1-1,TRBV12-3/TRBV12-4,TRBD1,-,TGTGCCAGCAGAGCCGGGACAGGGGGGATCACAGCTTTCTTT,CASRAGTGGITAFF
TRBJ2-1,TRBV28,TRBD2,-,TGTGCCAGCAGTATAATAGCGGGAGAGGGTGAGCAGTTCTTC,CASSIIAGEGEQFF
TRBJ2-1,TRBV5-1,-,-,TGCGCCAGCAGCTCCCGACTTGTTCCGGCCGAATCCTACAATGAGCAGTTCTTC,CASSSRLVPAESYNEQFF
TRBJ2-1,TRBV20-1,-,few,TGCAGTGCTAGCGGGACACGGAACCACAATGAGCAGTTCTTC,CSASGTRNHNEQFF
TRBJ2-7,TRBV7-9,-,few,TGTGCCAGCAGCATCCATCTCGCTACTACTAGCGAGCAGTACTTC,CASSIHLATTSEQYF
TRBJ2-3,TRBV6-1,-,many,TGTGCCAGCAGTCGGCAAGAGCGGGATACGCAGTATTTT,CASSRQERDTQYF
TRBJ2-1,TRBV20-1,TRBD2,many,TGCAGTGCTAGACCCCTAGCGGGTTCCTACAATGAGCAGTTCTTC,CSARPLAGSYNEQFF
TRBJ2-1,TRBV12-3/TRBV12-4,TRBD2,many,TGTGCCAGCAGCACGGCTAGCGGGAGGGCCCGCAATGAGCAGTTCTTC,CASSTASGRARNEQFF
TRBJ2-1,TRBV9,TRBD2,-,TGTGCCAGCAGCGGGGGACTATTCAGCTCCTACAATGAGCAGTTCTTC,CASSGGLFSSYNEQFF
TRBJ1-6,TRBV12-3/TRBV12-4,-,many,TGTGCCAGCAGTTTGGTCGGGGCCAAACTCCACTTT,CASSLVGAKLHF
TRBJ1-2,TRBV4-3,TRBD1,few,TGCGCCAGCACCCAGCAGCCCTCATTAGCAGGGGGCGTGGATGGCTACACCTTC,CASTQQPSLAGGVDGYTF
TRBJ2-5,TRBV6-2/TRBV6-3,-,many,TGTGCCAGCAGTTACCTTACAGGGTTGAGAGAGACCCAGTACTTC,CASSYLTGLRETQYF
TRBJ2-7,TRBV7-2,TRBD1,many,TGCGCCAGCAGTGACGGGACAGGCTCCTACGAGCAGTACTTC,CASSDGTGSYEQYF
TRBJ2-3,TRBV4-1,-,-,TGCGCCAGCAGCCAAGACGTAGGCAGGGCAACAGATACGCAGTATTTT,CASSQDVGRATDTQYF
TRBJ2-7,TRBV20-1,-,-,TGCAGTGCCCGGCTGGCAGGGGTCTTCTACGAGCAGTACTTC,CSARLAGVFYEQYF
TRBJ2-4,TRBV9,-,-,TGTGCCAGCAGCGTAGAGGTCGGATCTCCAGAGTTAGCCAAAAACATTCAGTACTTC,CASSVEVGSPELAKNIQYF
TRBJ2-3,TRBV28,-,many,TGTGCCAGCAGTCCGCCAAGGACAACCATCACAGATACGCAGTATTTT,CASSPPRTTITDTQYF
TRBJ2-7,TRBV5-1,TRBD2,many,TGCGCCAGCAGCGATCGACTAGCGGACTCCTACGAGCAGTACTTC,CASSDRLADSYEQYF
TRBJ2-3,TRBV7-3,TRBD1,few,TGTGCCAGCAGCCGGGACAGGGGGTTTCTTACAGATACGCAGTATTTT,CASSRDRGFLTDTQYF
TRBJ2-3,TRBV5-1,-,many,TGCGCCAGCATTCCCTCCGGCAGCCTCACAGATACGCAGTATTTT,CASIPSGSLTDTQYF
TRBJ2-5,TRBV12-3/TRBV12-4,-,few,TGTGCCAGCAGTTTACACTCTCTCGGAGGCCCCCAAGAGACCCAGTACTTC,CASSLHSLGGPQETQYF
TRBJ2-3,TRBV7-8,-,many,TGTGCCAGCAGCTCTTGGGGGGCCCTAGATACGCAGTATTTT,CASSSWGALDTQYF
TRBJ2-6,TRBV4-2,TRBD1,-,TGTGCCAGCAGCCTTCAACAGGGGACTGGGGCCAACGTCCTGACTTTC,CASSLQQGTGANVLTF
TRBJ1-4,TRBV14,-,few,-,CASSQDSVRGGGEKLFF
TRBJ1-2,TRBV12-3/TRBV12-4,-,-,TGTGCCAGCGGACTGAGGGGCAGCTATGGCCACACCTTC,CASGLRGSYGHTF
TRBJ2-7,TRBV7-2,-,few,TGTGCCAGCAGCTTAGTAGGGAATCCGTACGAGCAGTACTTC,CASSLVGNPYEQYF
TRBJ2-3,TRBV20-1,-,many,TGCAGTGCTAGAGTGGCGGGATCTATAGATACGCAGTATTTT,CSARVAGSIDTQYF
TRBJ2-1,TRBV9,TRBD2,few,TGTGCCAGCAGCCCCCGGACTAGCGCCTACAATGAGCAGTTCTTC,CASSPRTSAYNEQFF
TRBJ2-7,TRBV11-1,TRBD2,-,TGTGCCAGCAGCTCCCGGGACTACCTAGCCTACGAGCAGTACTTC,CASSSRDYLAYEQYF
TRBJ2-3,TRBV7-2,-,-,TGTGCCAGCAGCTACCTCATATCCTTCACAGATACGCAGTATTTT,CASSYLISFTDTQYF
TRBJ2-5,TRBV7-9,-,few,TGTGCCAGCAGCTACCGACAGAGAGAGACCCAGTACTTC,CASSYRQRETQYF
TRBJ2-5,TRBV25-1,TRBD2,-,TGTGCCAGCATGATCGGGACTAGCGGGCCCGGGACCCAGTACTTC,CASMIGTSGPGTQYF
TRBJ2-5,TRBV12-3/TRBV12-4,-,-,TGTGCCAGCAGTTTAACACGGGCTGGTCTAGACCAGTACTTC,CASSLTRAGLDQYF
TRBJ2-1,TRBV7-2,-,many,TGTGCCAGCAGCTTAGATTGGTGGAGGGATAGGAATGAGCAGTTCTTC,CASSLDWWRDRNEQFF
TRBJ2-3,TRBV7-9,TRBD2,few,TGTGCCAGCACCCCGGGACTAGCGGGGAGCACAGATACGCAGTATTTT,CASTPGLAGSTDTQYF
TRBJ2-7,TRBV20-1,-,few,TGCAGTGCTAGGGTCGGACTGACGGCTTACGAGCAGTACTTC,CSARVGLTAYEQYF
TRBJ1-1,TRBV12-3/TRBV12-4,-,-,TGTGCCAGCAGCCCTGACCGGTACACTGAAGCTTTCTTT,CASSPDRYTEAFF
TRBJ1-3,TRBV12-3/TRBV12-4,-,few,TGTGCCAGCAGTCCTCTTATAATCTCTGGAAACACCATATATTTT,CASSPLIISGNTIYF
TRBJ1-1,TRBV4-1,TRBD1,few,TGCGCCAGCAGCCAAGTACAGGGGAGCACTGAAGCTTTCTTT,CASSQVQGSTEAFF
TRBJ2-1,TRBV2,TRBD1,many,TGTGCCAGCAGTGAGAGGGGACAGGGGTACAATGAGCAGTTCTTC,CASSERGQGYNEQFF
TRBJ2-7,TRBV6-2/TRBV6-3,-,-,TGTGCCAGCAGTTACGAAACCTACGAGCAGTACTTC,CASSYETYEQYF
TRBJ1-2,TRBV5-1,TRBD1,few,TGCGCCAGCAGCCCCCCGGGACAGGGGAGCTATGGCTACACCTTC,CASSPPGQGSYGYTF
TRBJ2-1,TRBV4-3,TRBD2,-,TGCGCCAGCAGCCAAGATTTATTCCGGGGGGCCTACAATGAGCAGTTCTTC,CASSQDLFRGAYNEQFF
TRBJ2-4,TRBV20-1,TRBD2,few,TGCAGTGCAAGACTAGCGGGGGAATACAAAAACATTCAGTACTTC,CSARLAGEYKNIQYF
TRBJ1-1,TRBV20-1,-,-,TGCATTGCTAGTTGGGGGAACATGAACACTGAAGCTTTCTTT,CIASWGNMNTEAFF
TRBJ2-7,TRBV3-1,TRBD2,many,TGTGCCAGCAGCCAAGAGCGACTAGCGGGAGACGAGCAGTACTTC,CASSQERLAGDEQYF
TRBJ2-1,TRBV20-1,-,-,TGCAGTACTAGGAGAGGATTCCGGGACCTAAGGGATGAGCAGTTCTTC,CSTRRGFRDLRDEQFF
TRBJ2-1,TRBV7-9,TRBD2,few,TGTGCCAGCAGCTTTACTAGCGGGGGGGCCTACAATGAGCAGTTCTTC,CASSFTSGGAYNEQFF
TRBJ1-5,TRBV6-2/TRBV6-3,TRBD1,few,TGTGCCAGCAATCCACTCCGGGACAGGGGTCAGCCCCAGCATTTT,CASNPLRDRGQPQHF